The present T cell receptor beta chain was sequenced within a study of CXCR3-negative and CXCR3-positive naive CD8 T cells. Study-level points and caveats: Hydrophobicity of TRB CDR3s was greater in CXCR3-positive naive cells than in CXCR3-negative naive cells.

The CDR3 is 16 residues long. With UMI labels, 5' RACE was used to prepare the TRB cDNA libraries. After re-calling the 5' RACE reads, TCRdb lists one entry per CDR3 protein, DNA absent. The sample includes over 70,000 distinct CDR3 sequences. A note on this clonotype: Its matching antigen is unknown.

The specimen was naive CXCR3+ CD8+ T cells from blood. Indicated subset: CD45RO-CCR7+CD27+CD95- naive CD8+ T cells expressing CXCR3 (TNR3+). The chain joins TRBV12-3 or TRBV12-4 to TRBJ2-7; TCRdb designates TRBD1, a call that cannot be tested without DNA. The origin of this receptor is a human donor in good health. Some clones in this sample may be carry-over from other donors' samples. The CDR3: CASSSTGLTLSYEQYF.